Shown below are 15 T cell receptor beta chains from a single sample sequenced in a study of T cell repertoires in cytomegalovirus infection (dated by TCRdb to about 2019). Sequencing was carried out with an Illumina HiSeq 1500. TCRdb trimmed public reads at Q25 via fastp, called clones via MiXCR and kept in-frame beta chains. Each CDR3 protein gets just one entry, which takes the most common genes and DNA from the rows behind it. The sample table contains 510,000 or so distinct CDR3 sequences; only one count was recorded for about 25% of them. The top ten hold 13% of the sample. Sample: PBMCs. The receptors here all came from a human donor in good health (CMV status not recorded). Some clones in this sample may be carry-over from other donors' samples.

The gene calls are TRBV12-3 or TRBV12-4 and TRBJ1-1; D is possibly TRBD1 (5 bases). The V end lost 8 bases, the J end lost 11 bases, and 12 bases lay between the germline ends. This CDR3 spans 10 amino acids. CDR3 sequence reads: CASGGTGAFF. The CDR3 DNA sequence: TGTGCCAGCGGGGGAACCGGGGCTTTCTTT.

This clonotype was observed a handful of times. This chain connects TRBV29-1 to TRBJ1-2, with D maybe TRBD1 (5 bases). Trimming took 0 bases from V and 8 from J, leaving 16 bases between them. The CDR3 has 14 residues. Germline-derived CDR1 and CDR2 are SQVTM and ANQGSEA. Here the CDR3 DNA reads TGCAGCGTTGAAGATCTTTATCAGGGTTCGGGCTACACCTTC. Translating gives CSVEDLYQGSGYTF.

This clonotype was observed many times. The chain couples TRBV7-2 to TRBJ2-7, with 9 bases fitting TRBD1. Per the germline V gene, CDR1 is SGHTA and CDR2 is FQGNSA. With V trimmed by 4 bases and J by 2 bases, 12 bases remained unmatched. The CDR3 spans 17 residues. CDR3 DNA: TGTGCCAGCAGCTCAACCGCGACAGGGGGGGGTCCCTACGAGCAGTACTTC. Encoded protein: CASSSTATGGGPYEQYF.

The chain is built from TRBV12-3 or TRBV12-4 and TRBJ2-1; 7 nucleotides align to TRBD2. The CDR3 covers 16 residues. The DNA of the CDR3 is TGTGCTACTCTTAGAGGGGTGGCGGGAGTGGTTAATGAGCAGTTCTTC. Its protein is CATLRGVAGVVNEQFF.

This clonotype came up a few times. This rearrangement joins TRBV28 to TRBJ2-3; 7 bases line up with TRBD2. The CDR3 has 16 amino acids. Trimming took 4 bases from V and 2 from J; bases not matched to a gene: 9. Germline V gene sequence: CDR1 MDHEN, CDR2 SYDVKM. CDR3 sequence (DNA): TGTGCCAGCAGTTCTTCTTCCAGCGGGGCCACAGATACGCAGTATTTT. Amino acids: CASSSSSSGATDTQYF.

This clonotype has a handful of counts. The chain uses TRBV10-2 and TRBJ2-5, with D uncertain. The CDR3 covers 14 residues. V lost 5 bases, J lost 3 bases, and 13 bases lay in between. Germline lookup yields CDR1 WSHSY and CDR2 SAAADI. Written as DNA, the CDR3 is TGCGCCAGCAGTCCCCTGTCTAGAAAAGAGACCCAGTACTTC. Its translation: CASSPLSRKETQYF.

This clonotype was found a few times. V is TRBV7-2 and J is TRBJ2-3; TRBD2 aligns across 14 bases. V was clipped by 4 bases and J by 3 bases; unmatched bases: 6. Germline V lookup: CDR1 SGHTA, CDR2 FQGNSA. The CDR3 covers 17 residues. In DNA, the CDR3 is TGTGCCAGCAGCTCAAGGACTAGCGGGAGGAGGACAGATACGCAGTATTTT. Amino acid sequence: CASSSRTSGRRTDTQYF.

This chain connects TRBV10-3 to TRBJ2-1; the D gene is possibly TRBD2 (6 bases). This CDR3 is 15 amino acids long. Germline CDR1 reads ENHRY; CDR2 reads SYGVKD. V was pared by 4 bases and J by 0 bases, with 10 bases between. The CDR3 protein is CAISGGESSYNEQFF. CDR3 DNA: TGTGCCATCAGTGGGGGGGAGAGCTCCTACAATGAGCAGTTCTTC.

The rearrangement joins TRBV7-2 to TRBJ2-1; 9 nucleotides match TRBD2. Looked up from germline, CDR1 is SGHTA and CDR2 is FQGNSA. The CDR3 has 16 amino acids. V dropped 5 bases and J dropped 5; count of bases not matched to a gene: 10. The CDR3 protein is CASSAQAAGGDNEQFF. The CDR3 DNA follows: TGTGCCAGCAGCGCCCAGGCAGCGGGAGGCGACAATGAGCAGTTCTTC.

This clonotype was seen more than once but under ten times. This chain links TRBV11-2 with TRBJ2-7, with D possibly matching TRBD2 (5 bases). CDR1 is SGHAT, CDR2 FQNNGV, per germline. This CDR3 is 14 amino acids long. V lost 3 bases, J lost 4 bases, and 13 bases lay in between. As DNA, the CDR3 is TGTGCCAGCAGCTTTGAAGAGGAGCGGTACGAGCAGTACGTC. Translated, it gives CASSFEEERYEQYV.

This clonotype was seen more than once but under ten times. The CDR3 region is CASGPGTGASYEQYV. For the CDR3, the DNA is TGTGCTAGTGGCCCCGGGACAGGGGCATCCTACGAGCAGTACGTC. The chain employs TRBV12-5 and TRBJ2-7; 10 bases map to TRBD1. Trimming took 6 bases from V and 1 from J; bases not matched to a gene: 6. CDR1 and CDR2 (germline): LGHNT, FRNRAP. The CDR3 sequence is 15 residues long.

The J gene is TRBJ1-5, the V gene TRBV4-1, with D maybe TRBD1 (5 bases). This CDR3 is built from 18 residues. V was shortened by 0 bases and J by 5 bases, with 20 bases between the two germline ends. Germline V gives CDR1 MGHRA, CDR2 YSYEKL. The CDR3 sequence: CASSQEGVQLGQDQPQHF. For the CDR3, the DNA is TGCGCCAGCAGCCAAGAGGGGGTGCAGTTAGGGCAGGATCAGCCCCAGCATTTT.

This clonotype was recorded a few times. The chain employs TRBV6-1 and TRBJ2-1, with a possible D match to TRBD2 (6 bases). The V and J ends lost 5 bases and 9 bases respectively, with 17 bases between them. Germline CDR1 reads MNHNS; CDR2 reads SASEGT. The CDR3 loop spans 14 amino acids. CDR3 residues: CASSRTPEGIEQFF. The CDR3 DNA sequence: TGTGCCAGCAGTCGAACCCCGGAGGGAATTGAGCAGTTCTTC.

The chain carries TRBV7-6 and TRBJ1-1; 7 bases map to TRBD1. The germline gives CDR1 SGHVS, CDR2 FNYEAQ. J gave up 1 base and V 4 bases, and 6 bases lay outside the gene matches. This CDR3 contains 15 residues. Here the CDR3 reads CASSWGDRENTEAFF. CDR3 in DNA: TGTGCCAGCAGCTGGGGGGACAGAGAGAACACTGAAGCTTTCTTT.

A few counts support this clonotype. The V gene is TRBV7-2, the J gene TRBJ1-4, with D uncertain. V dropped 1 base and J dropped 2 bases, with 11 bases sitting between them. Germline loops: CDR1 SGHTA, CDR2 FQGNSA. The CDR3 is made up of 16 amino acids. DNA for the CDR3: TGTGCCAGCAGCTTAGGGGTATGGCAGACTAATGAAAAACTGTTTTTT. This codes for CASSLGVWQTNEKLFF. The full variable domain, its missing parts supplied by reference TRBV7-2 and TRBJ1-4, is GAGVSQSPSNKVTEKGKDVELRCDPISGHTALYWYRQSLGQGLEFLIYFQGNSAPDKSGLPSDRFSAERTGGSVSTLTIQRTQQEDSAVYLCASSLGVWQTNEKLFFGSGTQLSVL.